This is a list of T cell receptor beta chains from one sample in a study of human T cells and chemical hapten exposure. TCRdb recomputed calls from the RACE reads with MiXCR, one row per CDR3 protein. Of approximately 260,000 distinct CDR3 sequences listed, about 8.1% are singletons. Sequences were derived from whole blood, sampled in connection with sensitization to the hapten diphenylcyclopropenone (DPC). Receptors were obtained from a woman aged 40 to 55 with alopecia areata. Some clones in this sample may be carry-over from other donors' samples. Each CDR3 is given with its conserved first and last residue. D genes are given only for firm matches. The listing skips clone size in some rows; elsewhere it reads once, few, many or a size class.

abundance: many; j_gene: TRBJ1-5; v_gene: TRBV28; d_gene: TRBD1; CDR3aa: CASSSATGAQPQHF; CDR3nt: TGTGCCAGCAGTTCCGCGACAGGGGCTCAGCCCCAGCATTTT
abundance: NA; j_gene: TRBJ2-7; v_gene: TRBV6-1; d_gene: NA; CDR3aa: CASSESGLTYEQYF; CDR3nt: TGTGCCAGCAGTGAATCGGGACTGACCTACGAGCAGTACTTC
abundance: NA; j_gene: TRBJ1-5; v_gene: TRBV19; d_gene: NA; CDR3aa: CASSSLDSPADQPQHF; CDR3nt: TGTGCCAGTAGTTCCCTGGACTCACCAGCGGATCAGCCCCAGCATTTT
abundance: few; j_gene: TRBJ1-5; v_gene: TRBV6-2/TRBV6-3; d_gene: TRBD1; CDR3aa: CASSWTGGSYQPQHF; CDR3nt: TGTGCCAGCAGCTGGACAGGGGGCTCTTATCAGCCCCAGCATTTT
abundance: many; j_gene: TRBJ2-7; v_gene: TRBV6-6; d_gene: TRBD1; CDR3aa: CASRIRDSYEQYF; CDR3nt: TGTGCCAGCAGAATCCGGGACAGCTACGAGCAGTACTTC
abundance: NA; j_gene: TRBJ2-3; v_gene: TRBV9; d_gene: NA; CDR3aa: CASSVGFRTDTQYF; CDR3nt: TGTGCCAGCAGCGTAGGGTTTCGTACAGATACGCAGTATTTT
abundance: many; j_gene: TRBJ2-3; v_gene: TRBV4-2; d_gene: TRBD2; CDR3aa: CASSQESGGDTQYF; CDR3nt: TGTGCCAGCAGCCAAGAATCGGGGGGGGATACGCAGTATTTT
abundance: NA; j_gene: TRBJ1-4; v_gene: TRBV6-2/TRBV6-3; d_gene: NA; CDR3aa: CASSYSNRLWEKLFF; CDR3nt: TGTGCCAGCAGTTACTCGAACCGGCTATGGGAAAAACTGTTTTTT
abundance: few; j_gene: TRBJ2-3; v_gene: TRBV20-1; d_gene: NA; CDR3aa: CSAIWAVSTDTQYF; CDR3nt: TGCAGTGCTATCTGGGCGGTAAGCACAGATACGCAGTATTTT
abundance: NA; j_gene: TRBJ2-3; v_gene: TRBV4-3; d_gene: NA; CDR3aa: CASSQETLSTDTQYF; CDR3nt: TGCGCCAGCAGCCAAGAGACCCTTAGCACAGATACGCAGTATTTT
abundance: many; j_gene: TRBJ2-7; v_gene: TRBV27; d_gene: NA; CDR3aa: CASSLSRAILREQYF; CDR3nt: TGTGCCAGCAGTTTATCGAGGGCCATTCTAAGGGAGCAGTACTTC
abundance: few; j_gene: TRBJ2-3; v_gene: TRBV6-5; d_gene: NA; CDR3aa: CASSYGAGVRGTDTQYF; CDR3nt: TGTGCCAGCAGTTACGGGGCGGGCGTTAGGGGCACAGATACGCAGTATTTT
abundance: NA; j_gene: TRBJ1-3; v_gene: TRBV7-6; d_gene: NA; CDR3aa: CASSPSRPGREGNTIYF; CDR3nt: TGTGCCAGCAGCCCCTCTCGTCCCGGTCGAGAAGGAAACACCATATATTTT
abundance: NA; j_gene: TRBJ2-1; v_gene: TRBV14; d_gene: TRBD1; CDR3aa: CASSQDRDNEQFF; CDR3nt: TGTGCCAGCAGCCAGGACAGGGACAATGAGCAGTTCTTC
abundance: NA; j_gene: TRBJ1-6; v_gene: TRBV6-5; d_gene: NA; CDR3aa: CASSSGTPYNSPLHF; CDR3nt: TGTGCCAGCAGTTCGGGGACCCCCTATAATTCACCCCTCCACTTT
abundance: few; j_gene: TRBJ1-1; v_gene: TRBV3-1; d_gene: TRBD1; CDR3aa: CASSRTGVAEAFF; CDR3nt: TGTGCCAGCAGCCGGACAGGGGTGGCTGAAGCTTTCTTT
abundance: NA; j_gene: TRBJ1-4; v_gene: TRBV12-3/TRBV12-4; d_gene: NA; CDR3aa: CASSLWLNEKLFF; CDR3nt: TGTGCCAGCAGTTTGTGGCTTAATGAAAAACTGTTTTTT
abundance: many; j_gene: TRBJ1-2; v_gene: TRBV3-1; d_gene: NA; CDR3aa: CASSPTPNEPLYGYTF; CDR3nt: TGTGCCAGCAGCCCGACCCCCAATGAGCCCCTCTATGGCTACACCTTC
abundance: many; j_gene: TRBJ1-5; v_gene: TRBV29-1; d_gene: NA; CDR3aa: CSVGWGAGQPQHF; CDR3nt: TGCAGCGTTGGTTGGGGGGCGGGTCAGCCCCAGCATTTT
abundance: NA; j_gene: TRBJ2-5; v_gene: TRBV29-1; d_gene: TRBD1; CDR3aa: CSVGRQGTETQYF; CDR3nt: TGCAGCGTCGGCCGACAGGGTACGGAGACCCAGTACTTC
abundance: many; j_gene: TRBJ1-1; v_gene: TRBV29-1; d_gene: NA; CDR3aa: CSVVGWGQTEAFF; CDR3nt: TGCAGCGTCGTTGGTTGGGGGCAAACTGAAGCTTTCTTT
abundance: few; j_gene: TRBJ2-3; v_gene: TRBV29-1; d_gene: NA; CDR3aa: CSVEVGGASSTDTQYF; CDR3nt: TGCAGCGTTGAAGTTGGGGGCGCAAGCTCCACAGATACGCAGTATTTT
abundance: many; j_gene: TRBJ1-4; v_gene: TRBV4-3; d_gene: TRBD1; CDR3aa: CASSGQGATNEKLFF; CDR3nt: TGCGCCAGCAGCGGACAGGGGGCAACTAATGAAAAACTGTTTTTT
abundance: NA; j_gene: TRBJ1-2; v_gene: TRBV29-1; d_gene: NA; CDR3aa: CSVVTGRWYGYTF; CDR3nt: TGCAGCGTTGTCACGGGCCGTTGGTATGGCTACACCTTC
abundance: NA; j_gene: TRBJ2-3; v_gene: TRBV7-2; d_gene: TRBD2; CDR3aa: CASSLAQASGNTDTQYF; CDR3nt: TGTGCCAGCAGCTTAGCGCAAGCTAGCGGGAACACAGATACGCAGTATTTT
abundance: NA; j_gene: TRBJ2-7; v_gene: TRBV12-3/TRBV12-4; d_gene: TRBD2; CDR3aa: CASSLQRDSYEQYF; CDR3nt: TGTGCCAGCAGTTTGCAGCGGGACTCCTACGAGCAGTACTTC
abundance: many; j_gene: TRBJ2-3; v_gene: TRBV5-1; d_gene: TRBD1; CDR3aa: CASSPDRATDTQYF; CDR3nt: TGCGCCAGCAGCCCGGACAGGGCGACAGATACGCAGTATTTT
abundance: NA; j_gene: TRBJ2-5; v_gene: TRBV11-2; d_gene: TRBD1; CDR3aa: CASSLRDRGLVKETQYF; CDR3nt: TGTGCCAGCAGCTTAAGGGACAGGGGACTGGTGAAAGAGACCCAGTACTTC
abundance: few; j_gene: TRBJ2-5; v_gene: TRBV12-3/TRBV12-4; d_gene: NA; CDR3aa: CASSRGPTIETQYF; CDR3nt: TGTGCCAGCAGTCGGGGCCCCACCATAGAGACCCAGTACTTC